The 9 T cell receptor beta chains below all came from one sample that was sequenced in a study of OX40 agonist ivuxolimab in advanced cancers. Some clones are missing from TCRdb's copy, which holds only in-frame ones; the method was immunoSEQ multiplex PCR. The profile shows some 54,000 clones, approximately 80% of them singletons. Source: CD4+ or CD8+ T cells sorted from blood, taken in a trial of the OX40 agonist ivuxolimab. The source is an adult with an advanced solid tumor such as melanoma, head and neck, liver or kidney cancer.

This chain uses TRBV7-8 with TRBJ2-1; D call uncertain. V dropped 0 bases and J dropped 12 bases, with 9 bases sitting between them. Germline CDR1 SGHVS, CDR2 FQNEAQ. The CDR3 spans 12 residues. In DNA form, the CDR3 reads TGTGCCAGCAGCTTAGCGCTTGTTGGGCAGTTCTTC. Its translation is CASSLALVGQFF. The whole variable domain, filled in from reference TRBV7-8 and TRBJ2-1, reads GAGVSQSPRYKVAKRGQDVALRCDPISGHVSLFWYQQALGQGPEFLTYFQNEAQLDKSGLPSDRFFAERPEGSVSTLKIQRTQQEDSAVYLCASSLALVGQFFGPGTRLTVL.

The chain employs TRBV7-9 and TRBJ1-5, with D tentatively TRBD1 (6 bases). The CDR3 is made up of 14 amino acids. Germline V lookup: CDR1 SEHNR, CDR2 FQNEAQ (reference sequence). V was trimmed by 2 bases and J by 6 bases, leaving 11 bases between them. CDR3 nucleotides: TGTGCCAGCAGCTTACAGGGGACCAGTCAGCCCCAGCATTTT. It is translated as CASSLQGTSQPQHF.

The sample holds one count of this clone. V gene TRBV25-1 combines with J gene TRBJ2-3, with D hard to call. The CDR3 spans 13 residues. CDR1 and CDR2 from the germline V gene are MGHDK and SYGVNS. V was cut by 3 bases and J by 2 bases, with 6 bases left in between. CDR3 residues: CASSDYSTDTQYF. In DNA, the CDR3 is TGTGCCAGCAGTGACTATTCCACAGATACGCAGTATTTT. Together with reference TRBV25-1 and TRBJ2-3, the CDR3 gives the full variable domain: EADIYQTPRYLVIGTGKKITLECSQTMGHDKMYWYQQDPGMELHLIHYSYGVNSTEKGDLSSESTVSRIRTEHFPLTLESARPSHTSQYLCASSDYSTDTQYFGPGTRLTVL.

This clone has more than one count but fewer than ten. The chain carries TRBV5-1 and TRBJ2-1; 7 positions match TRBD1. Trimming took 7 bases from V and 2 from J; bases not matched to a gene: 12. The CDR3 totals 16 residues. CDR1 is SGHRS, CDR2 YFSETQ, per germline. The CDR3 loop reads CASRTGPGTTYNEQFF. The DNA of the CDR3 is TGCGCCAGCCGGACAGGCCCAGGGACCACCTACAATGAGCAGTTCTTC. The full variable domain, in which reference TRBV5-1 and TRBJ2-1 provide the parts outside the CDR3, is KAGVTQTPRYLIKTRGQQVTLSCSPISGHRSVSWYQQTPGQGLQFLFEYFSETQRNKGNFPGRFSGRQFSNSRSEMNVSTLELGDSALYLCASRTGPGTTYNEQFFGPGTRLTVL.

The V call is TRBV5-4, the J call TRBJ2-1; D remains ambiguous. V gave up 0 bases and J gave up 4 bases, with 2 bases separating them. The germline V gene has CDR1 SGHNT and CDR2 YYREEE (reference sequence). The CDR3 spans 12 residues. Written as DNA, the CDR3 is TGTGCCAGCAGCTTGGATTACAATGAGCAGTTCTTC. It is translated as CASSLDYNEQFF.

The rearrangement uses TRBV4-3 and TRBJ1-2; TRBD1 aligns across 8 bases. Losses at the gene ends were 4 bases for V and 7 bases for J; bases not matched to a gene: 11. This CDR3 is 15 amino acids long. Germline V lookup: CDR1 LGHNA, CDR2 YSLEER. CDR3 DNA: TGCGCCAGCAGCCCTGGACAGGGCGGATATGGTGGCTACACCTTC. Translated: CASSPGQGGYGGYTF.

In this sample, this clone turned up a few times. The chain carries TRBV30 and TRBJ1-2, with D possibly matching TRBD1 (5 bases). The CDR3 contains 12 residues. Germline loops: CDR1 GTSNPN, CDR2 SVGIG (reference sequence). Deletions cut 1 base from V and 8 bases from J, with 11 bases between. The CDR3 region is CAWSGGGGGYTF. The CDR3 coding sequence is TGTGCCTGGAGTGGGGGGGGAGGCGGCTACACCTTC.

The count of this clone is one. This chain connects TRBV5-6 to TRBJ2-5, with D possibly being TRBD1 or TRBD2 (7 bases each). The CDR3 has 15 amino acids. Per germline, CDR1 SGHDT and CDR2 YYEEEE. V lost 4 bases and J 3 bases, leaving 16 bases between the germline ends. The DNA for the CDR3 is TGTGCCAGCAGCACTCGACAGGGAGGGAAAGAGACCCAGTACTTC. It specifies CASSTRQGGKETQYF.

This clone appeared a single time. In nucleotides, the CDR3 is TGCGCCAGCAGCCAAGAGGGGAGGGAGACCCAGTACTTC. Translating it yields CASSQEGRETQYF. The chain has TRBV4-3 and TRBJ2-5, with D possibly TRBD2 on 6 matching bases. The CDR3 covers 13 residues. Germline CDR1 is LGHNA and CDR2 is YSLEER. V was clipped by 0 bases and J by 5 bases, with 7 bases between them.